These T cell receptor beta chains were read from a single sample in a study of cytomegalovirus exposure and HLA in healthy donors. Clones were sequenced by immunoSEQ multiplex PCR, and TCRdb holds only the in-frame ones, with some missing. The profile shows 150,000 to 200,000 clones, 80% to 85% of them singletons. Material: PBMCs. These receptors came from a woman between 25 and 40 years old in good health and CMV-seronegative. CDR3s leave out the opening cysteine and the closing phenylalanine or tryptophan. Size is stated for part of the rows, as once, few or many counts, or as a class when the clone is expanded.

clone_size j_call v_call cdr3_aa
NA TRBJ2-7 TRBV18 ASSLRTGDWWEQY
NA TRBJ2-3 TRBV5-1 ASSLADRTDTQY
NA TRBJ1-2 TRBV30 AWAQTGPNYGYT
NA TRBJ2-7 TRBV30 AWSFETGRYEQY
NA TRBJ2-7 TRBV11-2 ASSPSRGTYEQY
NA TRBJ2-1 TRBV10-2 ASRVGASGSGGEQF
NA TRBJ2-5 TRBV18 ASSPPGNRALGETQY
NA TRBJ2-5 TRBV7-2 ASRAYDRGQETQY
NA TRBJ2-1 TRBV6-5 ASSYSAGYNEQF
NA TRBJ1-1 TRBV5-1 ASSPQSGPNTEAF
once TRBJ2-7 TRBV2 ASSPKFGTQSYEQY
NA TRBJ2-7 TRBV5-1 ASSLVSGGTYEQY
NA TRBJ2-2 TRBV7-2 ASSLAPYTGELF
NA TRBJ1-4 TRBV23-1 ASCYRGRGNEKLF
NA TRBJ2-1 TRBV7-9 ASSLGAGPGSYNEQF
few TRBJ1-5 TRBV5-1 ASSWGDSPGGNQPQH
NA TRBJ2-5 TRBV6-5 ASSYSQGGAGAQY
NA TRBJ2-3 TRBV2 ASRLSDSLGTDTQY
NA TRBJ1-4 TRBV6-1 ASTPRGSSNEKLF
once TRBJ1-5 TRBV19 ASRQTGEGNQPQH
few TRBJ2-3 TRBV9 ASSARQGLGTDTQY
NA TRBJ2-1 TRBV6-1 ASSEGAGGYNEQF
NA TRBJ1-3 TRBV6-1 ASSEQGGGGNTIY
NA TRBJ2-1 TRBV7-2 ASSLDHPGGYNEQF
NA TRBJ1-3 TRBV5-1 ASSSDSSGNTIY
once TRBJ1-3 TRBV28 ASWDRGTYGNTIY
NA TRBJ2-7 TRBV18 ASSPPTGAYEQY